The rows below give T cell receptor beta chains drawn from one sample of a study of blood T cell repertoires in COVID-19. Sequencing used immunoSEQ multiplex PCR; TCRdb keeps in-frame clones, though not all of them. The sample shows about 150,000 clones, around 84% of them seen only once. The sample taken for sequencing was PBMCs or T cells enriched from blood (not recorded which). Source of these receptors: a man aged 45-65 years who had recovered from COVID-19. CDR3s include the opening cysteine and the closing phenylalanine or tryptophan. D genes are given only for firm matches. Clone size is shown for a subset of rows, as once, few, many or a class of expanded clone.

TRBV2	TRBJ1-5	NA	once	CASSETQGQPQHF	TGTGCCAGCAGTGAAACCCAGGGACAGCCCCAGCATTTT
TRBV7-8	TRBJ2-7	NA	NA	CASSPRPIGAYEQYF	TGTGCCAGCAGCCCGAGACCAATCGGGGCCTACGAGCAGTACTTC
TRBV7-3	TRBJ2-2	TRBD1	NA	CASRGTASNTGELFF	TGTGCCAGCAGAGGGACAGCTTCGAACACCGGGGAGCTGTTTTTT
TRBV2	TRBJ1-5	NA	NA	CASSVFSNQPQHF	TGTGCCAGCAGTGTCTTTAGCAATCAGCCCCAGCATTTT
TRBV3-1/TRBV3-2	TRBJ1-5	NA	NA	CASSQDHAGGVGNQPQHF	TGTGCCAGCAGCCAAGATCACGCAGGAGGGGTCGGCAATCAGCCCCAGCATTTT
TRBV6-6	TRBJ1-2	TRBD1	NA	CASSYLDRGPGYTF	TGTGCCAGCAGTTACCTTGACAGGGGGCCTGGCTACACCTTC
TRBV5-1	TRBJ1-6	TRBD1	NA	CASSLGQGGYNSPLHF	TGCGCCAGCAGCTTGGGGCAGGGGGGCTATAATTCACCCCTCCACTTT
TRBV7-9	TRBJ1-6	NA	NA	CASSLTVSPLHF	TGTGCCAGCAGCTTAACAGTTTCACCCCTCCACTTT
TRBV7-3	TRBJ1-1	TRBD1	NA	CASRLRQGAEAFF	TGTGCCAGCAGACTAAGACAGGGGGCTGAAGCTTTCTTT
TRBV6-1	TRBJ2-3	TRBD2	NA	CASSESGGTTDTQYF	TGTGCCAGCAGTGAGTCGGGGGGGACTACAGATACGCAGTATTTT
TRBV2	TRBJ1-5	NA	NA	CASTDRNQPQHF	TGTGCCAGCACAGACAGAAATCAGCCCCAGCATTTT
TRBV14	TRBJ2-7	TRBD1	NA	CASSQDLRTGGKQYF	TGTGCCAGCAGCCAAGATTTGCGGACAGGGGGCAAGCAGTACTTC
TRBV19	TRBJ1-2	NA	once	CASSSGTPGDYPSNYGYTF	TGTGCCAGTAGTTCCGGGACACCAGGAGACTATCCATCTAACTATGGCTACACCTTC
TRBV6-5	TRBJ1-6	NA	NA	CASSYRDSPLHF	TGTGCCAGCAGTTACCGGGATTCACCCCTCCACTTT